A single T cell receptor (beta chain) is shown here with its context. CDR1 and CDR2 (germline): SGHDN, FVKESK. CDR3 length: 13 amino acids. V lost 4 bases and J 4 bases, leaving 5 bases between the germline ends. TCRdb's copy holds only in-frame clones and misses some; the assay was immunoSEQ multiplex PCR. This sample carries roughly 200,000 clones, 88% of them seen once, and the ten largest clones take 1.5% to 2%. This specimen belongs to a study of blood T cell repertoires in COVID-19. About the research overall: There were acute and convalescent COVID-19 samples, and they came from the United States, Italy and Spain.

The V gene is TRBV14, the J gene TRBJ2-6; D not certain. Sequencing used peripheral blood. The receptor's source is a man aged 65-85 years with acute or convalescent COVID-19. The CDR3 loop reads CASSLRGANVLTF. CDR3 DNA: TGTGCCAGCAGCCTCCGGGGGGCCAACGTCCTGACTTTC.